This T cell receptor (beta chain) comes out of a study of blood T cell repertoires in COVID-19. Study background: Specimens from acute and convalescent COVID-19 originated in the United States, Italy and Spain. PBMCs, B-cell-depleted T cells, or T cells provided the cDNA or gDNA that made up the material.

This clone was seen just once. The germline gives CDR1 GTSNPN, CDR2 SVGIG (reference sequence). V dropped 7 bases and J dropped 2; count of bases not matched to a gene: 8. The CDR3 is 13 residues long. In the study's own analysis: Amplification of reference gene primers provided the estimated nucleated cell counts. Produced via immunoSEQ multiplex PCR; TCRdb's table is partial and in-frame only. V and J calls and clone size are those listed in that table; D and trimming were worked out from the DNA. The sample contains around 250,000 clones, over 75% of which appear only once. Sample: peripheral blood. The clonotype was recovered from a man aged 50 or older with active or convalescent COVID-19. V usage is TRBV30 and J usage is TRBJ2-7; 7 bases map to TRBD1. CDR3 bases: TGTGCCTATTGGGGCCAGGGGGCCTACGAGCAGTACTTC. Translated: CAYWGQGAYEQYF.